Below, 20 T cell receptor beta chains from the same sample are listed, as sequenced in a study of T cells in Graves' hyperthyroidism and ophthalmopathy. Researchers amplified the TCR beta CDR3 regions from RNA transcripts. First-round RT-PCR with HTBI primers amplified the TCR CDR3 region. TCRdb processed the multiplex PCR reads anew with MiXCR; each CDR3 protein has one entry. Found here are around 800,000 distinct CDR3 sequences, over 35% of them singletons; the top ten hold around 10%. What was sequenced was blood. The receptors stem from a man aged 18-30 years with Graves' hyperthyroidism.

V and J are TRBV20-1 and TRBJ2-2; D uncertain. The V gene's germline CDR1 is DFQATT and CDR2 SNEGSKA (reference sequence). Trimming removed 0 bases at V and 6 bases at J, with 11 bases between. CDR3 size: 14 residues. The CDR3 spells CSARDHRAPGELFF. The DNA for the CDR3 is TGCAGTGCTAGAGATCATCGAGCACCCGGGGAGCTGTTTTTT.

V gene TRBV15 combines with J gene TRBJ1-5; no clear D gene. CDR1 and CDR2 (germline): LNHNV, YYDKDF (reference sequence). The germline V and J ends were trimmed by 3 bases and 2 bases, with 8 bases remaining between them. This CDR3 is 14 amino acids long. CDR3 DNA sequence: TGTGCCACCAGCAGTGAAGCGCGCAATCAGCCCCAGCATTTT. It translates to CATSSEARNQPQHF.

The chain employs TRBV9 and TRBJ2-2; the match to TRBD2 covers 7 bases. Germline V CDR1 and CDR2: SGDLS, YYNGEE. Trimming cost V 3 bases and J 5 bases; bases outside gene matches: 22. The CDR3 is 20 amino acids. This CDR3 is CASSAPGAVAGKIRTGELFF. CDR3 in DNA: TGTGCCAGCAGCGCCCCCGGAGCGGTAGCGGGCAAAATTAGGACCGGGGAGCTGTTTTTT.

In this sample, this clonotype turned up a few times. The genes are TRBV6-5 and TRBJ1-2; D remains ambiguous. V lost 2 bases and J lost 5, with 12 bases in between. CDR1 and CDR2 from the germline V gene are MNHEY and SVGAGI. The length of the CDR3 is 14 residues. The CDR3 sequence: CASSYGKGLYGYTF. The CDR3 nucleotides read TGTGCCAGCAGTTACGGGAAAGGGCTTTATGGCTACACCTTC.

This clonotype was seen once. This chain links TRBV29-1 with TRBJ1-1; the D is unclear. The length of the CDR3 is 11 residues. The germline V gene encodes CDR1 SQVTM and CDR2 ANQGSEA. The V end was cut by 6 bases, the J end by 10 bases, with 15 bases between. The DNA for the CDR3 is TGCAGCGTAAAGGCCGGGGATGGAGCTTTCTTT. This sequence encodes CSVKAGDGAFF.

This clonotype was observed many times. The rearrangement uses TRBV10-2 and TRBJ2-5, with unresolved D. The germline CDR1 and CDR2 sequences are WSHSY and SAAADI. The CDR3 consists of 13 residues. The germline V and J ends were trimmed by 6 bases and 2 bases, with 10 bases remaining between them. CDR3 protein: CASRSETQETQYF. In nucleotides, the CDR3 is TGCGCCAGCAGGTCGGAGACACAAGAGACCCAGTACTTC.

This clonotype was recorded many times. The chain links TRBV25-1 to TRBJ1-1; 7 nucleotides match TRBD1. From germline, CDR1 is MGHDK and CDR2 SYGVNS. The CDR3 sequence is 11 residues long. The V and J ends lost 8 bases and 8 bases, in that order; junction bases with no gene match: 5. CDR3: CASGQALEAFF. The CDR3 nucleotides are TGTGCCAGCGGACAGGCTTTGGAAGCTTTCTTT.

The gene calls are TRBV7-3 and TRBJ2-2, with D perhaps TRBD1 (6 bases). Germline V gene data show CDR1 as SGHTA and CDR2 as FQGTGA. The CDR3 is made up of 13 amino acids. V was clipped by 4 bases and J by 6 bases, with 9 bases between them. The CDR3, as DNA: TGTGCCAGCAGCTCCAGGGGATCCGGGGAGCTGTTTTTT. This sequence encodes CASSSRGSGELFF.

The chain is built from TRBV5-1 and TRBJ2-7; 9 positions agree with TRBD2. The CDR3 is 15 residues long. Per the germline V gene, CDR1 is SGHRS and CDR2 is YFSETQ. The V gene end was trimmed by 0 bases and the J gene end by 6 bases; junction bases not matched to a gene: 7. The CDR3 loop is CASSLEGGRASEQYF. CDR3 bases: TGCGCCAGCAGCTTGGAAGGCGGGAGGGCCTCCGAGCAGTACTTC.

This clonotype was seen many times. The J gene is TRBJ2-7, the V gene TRBV29-1; D call uncertain. Trimming stripped 4 bases from V and 0 bases from J, with 10 bases between. The CDR3 consists of 13 residues. CDR1 SQVTM and CDR2 ANQGSEA come from the germline V gene. Here the CDR3 DNA reads TGCAGCGTTGGAGTTGGCGCCTCCTACGAGCAGTACTTC. Translating gives CSVGVGASYEQYF.

This chain uses TRBV12-5 with TRBJ2-5; D ambiguous. There are 12 residues in the CDR3. Trimming left V 1 base short and J 5 bases short, with 5 bases between. The V gene's germline CDR1 is LGHNT and CDR2 FRNRAP. DNA of the CDR3: TGTGCTAGTGGTTTGGGGACGGAGACCCAGTACTTC. Protein product: CASGLGTETQYF.

The chain links TRBV19 to TRBJ2-3; D is ambiguous. The CDR3 is 14 residues long. The V and J ends lost 5 bases and 6 bases respectively, with 15 bases between them. Per the germline V gene, CDR1 is LNHDA and CDR2 is SQIVND (reference sequence). This chain's CDR3 is CASSSSFTYDTQYF. The DNA for the CDR3 is TGTGCCAGTAGTTCCTCATTCACGTATGATACGCAGTATTTT. The full variable domain, in which reference TRBV19 and TRBJ2-3 provide the parts outside the CDR3, is DGGITQSPKYLFRKEGQNVTLSCEQNLNHDAMYWYRQDPGQGLRLIYYSQIVNDFQKGDIAEGYSVSREKKESFPLTVTSAQKNPTAFYLCASSSSFTYDTQYFGPGTRLTVL.

This clonotype came up many times. This sequence joins TRBV7-2 and TRBJ1-3, with 7 bases matching TRBD1. The V segment lost 5 bases and the J segment 0 bases; nucleotides outside the gene matches: 4. This CDR3 comprises 15 residues. Germline-derived CDR1 and CDR2 are SGHTA and FQGNSA. The CDR3 DNA sequence: TGTGCCAGCAGCATGGACAGGCTCTCTGGAAACACCATATATTTT. This codes for CASSMDRLSGNTIYF.

This clonotype was picked up many times. J is TRBJ1-1 and V is TRBV15; no firm D call. This CDR3 spans 14 amino acids. Per the germline V gene, CDR1 is LNHNV and CDR2 is YYDKDF (reference sequence). Trimming removed 1 base from V and 2 bases from J, with 8 bases in between. Written as DNA, the CDR3 is TGTGCCACCAGCAGAGGCAGATTTAACACTGAAGCTTTCTTT. This sequence encodes CATSRGRFNTEAFF.

This clonotype has only a few counts. This chain uses TRBV2 with TRBJ1-1; TRBD1 is a possible D gene (5 bases). The CDR3 has 15 residues. V lost 7 bases and J lost 6, with 21 bases in between. CDR1 and CDR2 (germline): SNHLY, FYNNEI. As DNA, the CDR3 is TGTGCCAGCATATGGGCAGGGAAGGGGAGCCCTGAAGCTTTCTTT. Translating it yields CASIWAGKGSPEAFF. Supplemented by reference TRBV2 and TRBJ1-1, the full variable domain reads EPEVTQTPSHQVTQMGQEVILRCVPISNHLYFYWYRQILGQKVEFLVSFYNNEISEKSEIFDDQFSVERPDGSNFTLKIRSTKLEDSAMYFCASIWAGKGSPEAFFGQGTRLTVV.

This chain uses TRBV7-9 with TRBJ2-7, with 14 bases identical to TRBD2. Losses at the gene ends were 4 bases for V and 5 bases for J; bases not matched to a gene: 4. CDR1 is SEHNR, CDR2 FQNEAQ, per germline (reference sequence). The CDR3 contains 15 residues. CDR3 sequence reads: CASSWGLAGADEQYF. The CDR3 coding sequence is TGTGCCAGCAGCTGGGGACTAGCGGGAGCCGACGAGCAGTACTTC.

The chain's CDR3 is CASRMQGAGQPQHF. The DNA of the CDR3 is TGTGCCAGCAGGATGCAGGGGGCTGGTCAGCCCCAGCATTTT. The rearrangement joins TRBV13 to TRBJ1-5, with 8 bases fitting TRBD1. Trimming took 6 bases from V and 6 from J; bases not matched to a gene: 7. Germline CDR1 is PRHDT and CDR2 is FYEKMQ (reference sequence). The CDR3 contains 14 residues.

The J gene is TRBJ1-5, the V gene TRBV5-6; D is unclear. The CDR3 spans 16 residues. Germline CDR1 is SGHDT and CDR2 is YYEEEE. V shed 1 base and J shed 3 bases, with 14 bases lying between them. The CDR3 DNA follows: TGTGCCAGCAGCTTGTACCGACGTTCGGACAATCAGCCCCAGCATTTT. Its translation: CASSLYRRSDNQPQHF.

This clonotype was recorded many times. V gene TRBV19 combines with J gene TRBJ2-7; 7 bases are shared with TRBD1. CDR3 length: 12 residues. The V gene's germline CDR1 is LNHDA and CDR2 SQIVND (reference sequence). The V and J ends lost 8 bases and 3 bases, in that order; junction bases with no gene match: 4. The CDR3 loop reads CASSDRDYEQYF. CDR3 nucleotide sequence: TGTGCCAGTTCCGACAGGGACTACGAGCAGTACTTC. The entire variable domain, with the rest obtained from reference TRBV19 and TRBJ2-7, is as follows: DGGITQSPKYLFRKEGQNVTLSCEQNLNHDAMYWYRQDPGQGLRLIYYSQIVNDFQKGDIAEGYSVSREKKESFPLTVTSAQKNPTAFYLCASSDRDYEQYFGPGTRLTVT.

This clonotype was counted a few times. The V gene is TRBV7-9, the J gene TRBJ2-7; TRBD1 might be the D (7 bases). The CDR3 spans 13 residues. The germline CDR1 and CDR2 sequences are SEHNR and FQNEAQ (reference sequence). With 3 bases removed from V and 7 bases from J, the gap between germline ends came to 13 bases. CDR3 region: CASSLEGAEEQYF. CDR3 nucleotides: TGTGCCAGCAGCTTGGAGGGGGCGGAGGAGCAGTACTTC.